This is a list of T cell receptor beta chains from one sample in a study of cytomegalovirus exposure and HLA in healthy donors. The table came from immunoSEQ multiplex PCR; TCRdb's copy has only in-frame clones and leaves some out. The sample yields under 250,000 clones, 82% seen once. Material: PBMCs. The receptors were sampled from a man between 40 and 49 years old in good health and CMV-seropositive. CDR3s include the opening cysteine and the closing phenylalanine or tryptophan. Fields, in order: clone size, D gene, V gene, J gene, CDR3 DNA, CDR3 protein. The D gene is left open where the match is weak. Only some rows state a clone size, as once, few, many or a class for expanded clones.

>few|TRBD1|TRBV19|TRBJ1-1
TGTGCCAGTAGTGATACTCGGTGGGACAGGAAGAACACTGAAGCTTTCTTT
CASSDTRWDRKNTEAFF
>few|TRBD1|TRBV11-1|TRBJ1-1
TGTGCCAGCAGCTTCGACAGGGGATCGAACACTGAAGCTTTCTTT
CASSFDRGSNTEAFF
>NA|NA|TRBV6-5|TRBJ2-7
TGTGCCAGCAGTTACGCTGACACTTACTACGAGCAGTACTTC
CASSYADTYYEQYF
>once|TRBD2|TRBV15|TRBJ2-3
TGTGCCACCAGCAACGCAGCGGGAGGGTCGACAGATACGCAGTATTTT
CATSNAAGGSTDTQYF
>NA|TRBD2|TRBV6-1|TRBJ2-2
TGTGCCAGCAGTGATCCGGGACTAGCGGTTATCGGGGAGCTGTTTTTT
CASSDPGLAVIGELFF
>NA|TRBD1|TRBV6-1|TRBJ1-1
TGTGCCAGCAATCGGACAGGTGGCACTGAAGCTTTCTTT
CASNRTGGTEAFF
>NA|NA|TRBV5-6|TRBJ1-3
TGTGCCAGCAGCTTCCCTACGGTTCCTTTTGGAAACACCATATATTTT
CASSFPTVPFGNTIYF
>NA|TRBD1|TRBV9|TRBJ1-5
TGTGCCAGCAGCGTAGGGACAGGGGGTCAGCCCCAGCATTTT
CASSVGTGGQPQHF
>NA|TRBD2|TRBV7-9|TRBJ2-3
TGTGCCAGCAGAACTAGCGGGAGTTCAGATACGCAGTATTTT
CASRTSGSSDTQYF
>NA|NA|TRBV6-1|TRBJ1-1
TGTGCCAGCAGCCTAGGGGGGGGCACTGAAGCTTTCTTT
CASSLGGGTEAFF
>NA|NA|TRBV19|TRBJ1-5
TGTGCCAGTACCGGCAGGCGAAATCAGCCCCAGCATTTT
CASTGRRNQPQHF
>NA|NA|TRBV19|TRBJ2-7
TGTGCCAGTAGCCTTAGGGGAGGTGAGCAGTACTTC
CASSLRGGEQYF
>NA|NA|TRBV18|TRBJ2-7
TGTGCCAGCTCATCTTCCGGGACACCTCCCTACGAGCAGTACTTC
CASSSSGTPPYEQYF
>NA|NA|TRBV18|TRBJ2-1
TGTGCCAGCTCACCCCGGGACTTCGGCGGCAATGAGCAGTTCTTC
CASSPRDFGGNEQFF
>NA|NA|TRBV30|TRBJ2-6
TGTGCCTGGAGTTCCGGGACTCCAAGCTCTGGGGCCAACGTCCTGACTTTC
CAWSSGTPSSGANVLTF
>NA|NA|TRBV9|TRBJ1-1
TGTGCCAGCAGCGTAGTTTCAGGGGCCGGGACTGAAGCTTTCTTT
CASSVVSGAGTEAFF
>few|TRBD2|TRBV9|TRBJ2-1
TGTGCCAGCAGCGGAACTAGCGGAGCTTACAATGAGCAGTTCTTC
CASSGTSGAYNEQFF
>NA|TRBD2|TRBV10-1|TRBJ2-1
TGCGCCAGCAGCGCTGACTGGACTAGCGTCAATGAGCAGTTCTTC
CASSADWTSVNEQFF
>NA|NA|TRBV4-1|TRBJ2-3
TGCGCCAGCAGCCAAGATCTTACTAGCCTTGGTGCAGATACGCAGTATTTT
CASSQDLTSLGADTQYF
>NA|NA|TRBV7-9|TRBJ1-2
TGTGCCAGCAGCTTAGGAGGAGGGCTGGGTGGCTACACCTTC
CASSLGGGLGGYTF
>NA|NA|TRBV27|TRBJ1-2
TGTGCCAGCAGTTCCATCAATAGCCCGATCTATGGCTACACCTTC
CASSSINSPIYGYTF
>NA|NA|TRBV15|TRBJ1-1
TGTGCCACCAGCAGAGAGACAGTGAGAAACACTGAAGCTTTCTTT
CATSRETVRNTEAFF
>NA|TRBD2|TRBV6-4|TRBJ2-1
TGTGCCAGCAGCTTAGCGGGAGGGCAGAATGAGCAGTTCTTC
CASSLAGGQNEQFF
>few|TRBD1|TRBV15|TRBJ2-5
TGTGCCACCAGCAGAGGGGACAGCGCTGAAGAGACCCAGTACTTC
CATSRGDSAEETQYF